This T cell receptor beta chain stems from a study of regulatory T cells in long-lasting Graves disease. The germline gives CDR1 GTSNPN, CDR2 SVGIG (reference sequence). V trimming: 3 bases; J trimming: 0 bases; junction bases outside the gene matches: 11. This CDR3 contains 17 residues. The time point is: persistent/refractory GD, antithyroid drugs over 5 years with positive TRAb. There was RNA extracted from PBMCs, and the TCR library was made from it. Investigators prepared the TCR beta libraries by applying iRepertoire HTBI primers and Arm-PCR of CDR3 regions. TCRdb processed the multiplex PCR reads anew with MiXCR; each CDR3 protein has one entry. The data show approximately 400,000 distinct CDR3 sequences, with 23% seen just once and about 27% held by the top ten.

The gene calls are TRBV30 and TRBJ1-5, with 7 bases matching TRBD1. The origin of this receptor is a female donor with Graves disease. The input for sequencing was peripheral blood mononuclear cells (PBMCs), taken when the disease was refractory, from a patient treated with antithyroid drugs. The CDR3 nucleotides read TGTGCCTGGAGCCTCGGGACAGACAGATATAGCAATCAGCCCCAGCATTTT. This codes for CAWSLGTDRYSNQPQHF. Full variable domain (missing parts from reference TRBV30 and TRBJ1-5): SQTIHQWPATLVQPVGSPLSLECTVEGTSNPNLYWYRQAAGRGLQLLFYSVGIGQISSEVPQNLSASRPQDRQFILSSKKLLLSDSGFYLCAWSLGTDRYSNQPQHFGDGTRLSIL.